This T cell receptor beta chain was sequenced during a study of PD-1 blockade in classical Hodgkin lymphoma. The time point denotes: cycle 4 day 1 (C4D1), after five to seven weeks of nivolumab. Every patient experienced relapse after autologous stem cell transplantation, and brentuximab vedotin exposure varied. CDR3 size: 13 residues. V dropped 3 bases and J dropped 4 bases, with 6 bases sitting between them. The germline V gene has CDR1 SGHVS and CDR2 FQNEAQ. TCRdb's table, derived via immunoSEQ multiplex PCR, lists solely in-frame clones and lacks some. The sample has about 64,000 clones; roughly 89% are singletons.

The chain recombines TRBV7-8 with TRBJ2-2; no definite D call. The source is a human donor with classical Hodgkin lymphoma. Sequences were derived from peripheral blood mononuclear cells (PBMCs), sampled before the fourth cycle of nivolumab. In DNA, the CDR3 is TGTGCCAGCAGCTTCAGTAGCACCGGGGAGCTGTTTTTT. It yields the protein CASSFSSTGELFF. Full variable domain (outside the CDR3, taken from reference TRBV7-8 and TRBJ2-2): GAGVSQSPRYKVAKRGQDVALRCDPISGHVSLFWYQQALGQGPEFLTYFQNEAQLDKSGLPSDRFFAERPEGSVSTLKIQRTQQEDSAVYLCASSFSSTGELFFGEGSRLTVL.